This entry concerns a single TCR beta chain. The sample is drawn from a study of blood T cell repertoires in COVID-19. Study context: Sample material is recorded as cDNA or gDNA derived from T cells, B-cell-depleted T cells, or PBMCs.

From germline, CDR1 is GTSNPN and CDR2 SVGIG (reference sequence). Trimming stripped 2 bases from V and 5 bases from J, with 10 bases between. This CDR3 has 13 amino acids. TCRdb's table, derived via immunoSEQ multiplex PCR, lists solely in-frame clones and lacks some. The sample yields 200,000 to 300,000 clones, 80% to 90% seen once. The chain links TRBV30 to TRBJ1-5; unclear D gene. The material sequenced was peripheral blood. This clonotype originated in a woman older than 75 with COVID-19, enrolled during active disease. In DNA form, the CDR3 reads TGTGCCTGGAGTCAGAGGGCTTATCAGCCCCAGCATTTT. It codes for CAWSQRAYQPQHF.